Following are 24 T cell receptor beta chains from one sample sequenced in a study of monozygotic twins with inflammatory bowel disease (dated by TCRdb to between 2017 and 2020). The method behind the library was 5' RACE. TCRdb shows the sequencer as Illumina HiSeq 2500. Following reprocessing of the reads by TCRdb, the data hold one row per CDR3 protein sequence and no DNA is available. The data table for this sample lists about 300,000 distinct CDR3 sequences. 5.5% to 6.5% of the sample is in the top ten clones. Specimen: blood. These receptors all stem from a human donor with ulcerative colitis or Crohn's disease, or a healthy co-twin of an affected twin (not recorded which).

The V gene is TRBV6-2 or TRBV6-3, the J gene TRBJ1-1; the TCRdb D gene call, TRBD1, has no DNA to confirm it. Germline V lookup: CDR1 MNHEY, CDR2 SVGEGT. The CDR3 consists of 14 residues. The CDR3 sequence: CASSYGGRNTEAFF.

V is TRBV20-1 and J is TRBJ2-3. CDR3 length: 13 amino acids. Germline lookup yields CDR1 DFQATT and CDR2 SNEGSKA (reference sequence). CDR3 residues: CRAGGLHTDTQYF.

The V and J genes are TRBV29-1 and TRBJ2-7; TCRdb gives TRBD1 as the D gene, but with no DNA this cannot be confirmed. The CDR3 is 12 residues long. The germline V gene has CDR1 SQVTM and CDR2 ANQGSEA. The CDR3 reads CSVGRGSYEQYF.

The chain carries TRBV20-1 and TRBJ2-7; checking the TCRdb D call of TRBD2 is not possible without DNA. The V gene's germline CDR1 is DFQATT and CDR2 SNEGSKA (reference sequence). The CDR3 is 15 amino acids. CDR3 sequence: CSARILAGERYEQYF.

V gene TRBV12-3 or TRBV12-4 combines with J gene TRBJ1-1. This CDR3 has 12 amino acids. The chain's CDR3 is CASSPIGGKAFF.

This CDR3 reads CASSENPGGQGHNEQFF. The rearrangement joins TRBV2 to TRBJ2-1; TCRdb selects TRBD1, and the lack of DNA leaves this call unchecked. The germline gives CDR1 SNHLY, CDR2 FYNNEI. This CDR3 comprises 17 residues. The full variable domain, completed using reference TRBV2 and TRBJ2-1, is EPEVTQTPSHQVTQMGQEVILRCVPISNHLYFYWYRQILGQKVEFLVSFYNNEISEKSEIFDDQFSVERPDGSNFTLKIRSTKLEDSAMYFCASSENPGGQGHNEQFFGPGTRLTVL.

The chain links TRBV6-1 to TRBJ2-7. CDR1 is MNHNS, CDR2 SASEGT, per germline. This CDR3 is built from 12 residues. CDR3 region: CATERFSYEQYF.

The chain carries TRBV20-1 and TRBJ1-2; TCRdb designates TRBD1, a call that cannot be tested without DNA. Germline assignment: CDR1 DFQATT and CDR2 SNEGSKA (reference sequence). The CDR3 runs 14 residues. The CDR3 here is CSARDWGGHYGYTF.

Here the CDR3 reads CSAQSGTSGGMSSYNEQFF. V gene TRBV20-1 combines with J gene TRBJ2-1; checking the TCRdb D call of TRBD2 is not possible without DNA. Germline V gene lookup returns CDR1 DFQATT and CDR2 SNEGSKA (reference sequence). The CDR3 is 19 residues long.

The V and J genes are TRBV6-2 or TRBV6-3 and TRBJ2-1. The CDR3 is made up of 14 amino acids. Germline V lookup: CDR1 MNHEY, CDR2 SVGEGT. This CDR3 is CASTDGGANNEQFF.

The CDR3 sequence is CASSISQNMNTEAFF. The chain joins TRBV3-1 to TRBJ1-1. Germline values: CDR1 LGHDT, CDR2 YNNKEL (reference sequence). CDR3 size: 15 residues. Full variable domain (outside the CDR3, taken from reference TRBV3-1 and TRBJ1-1): DTAVSQTPKYLVTQMGNDKSIKCEQNLGHDTMYWYKQDSKKFLKIMFSYNNKELIINETVPNRFSPKSPDKAHLNLHINSLELGDSAVYFCASSISQNMNTEAFFGQGTRLTVV.

The chain couples TRBV4-2 to TRBJ2-3; TCRdb lists TRBD1, though no DNA is available to test this call. From germline, CDR1 is LGHNA and CDR2 YNFKEQ. The CDR3 loop spans 14 amino acids. CDR3: CASSQVGGADTQYF.

The chain combines TRBV29-1 with TRBJ2-7; as DNA is missing, the TRBD1 call by TCRdb cannot be tested. Germline CDR1 is SQVTM and CDR2 is ANQGSEA. This CDR3 region has 14 residues. This chain's CDR3 is CSVFAGFGIYEQYF.

The chain is built from TRBV10-1 and TRBJ2-3; lacking DNA, the TRBD2 call made by TCRdb goes unchecked. This CDR3 contains 13 residues. Germline CDR1 is WNHNN and CDR2 is SYGVQD (reference sequence). The CDR3 is CASSGTAADTQYF.

The chain combines TRBV9 with TRBJ1-5; the TCRdb call, TRBD1, lacks DNA for checking. The CDR3 is 15 residues long. Germline CDR1 and CDR2: SGDLS and YYNGEE. CDR3 sequence reads: CASSVGQGGGQPQHF.

V gene TRBV15 combines with J gene TRBJ2-2; with no DNA, the TCRdb D assignment of TRBD1 cannot be verified. Germline-derived CDR1 and CDR2 are LNHNV and YYDKDF (reference sequence). The CDR3 length is 15 residues. The CDR3: CATSRDRGPTGELFF.

The chain uses TRBV6-2 or TRBV6-3 and TRBJ2-2. The CDR3 has 12 residues. Germline lookup yields CDR1 MNHEY and CDR2 SVGEGT. CDR3 amino acids: CASSRSERELFF.

This CDR3 is CSAARRRTNSPLHF. The gene calls are TRBV20-1 and TRBJ1-6. The germline CDR1 and CDR2 sequences are DFQATT and SNEGSKA (reference sequence). The CDR3 is 14 residues long.

This sequence joins TRBV7-6 and TRBJ2-1. CDR1 SGHVS and CDR2 FNYEAQ come from the germline V gene. The CDR3 has 16 residues. The CDR3 is CASSLGQVGLRNEQFF.

The rearrangement joins TRBV19 to TRBJ2-7; there is no DNA to check the TCRdb D call of TRBD2. The CDR3 contains 14 residues. Germline V gene data show CDR1 as LNHDA and CDR2 as SQIVND (reference sequence). The CDR3 region is CASMATGQRYEQYF.

CDR3 in amino acids: CASRSAAFGGNQPQHF. The rearrangement links TRBV28 to TRBJ1-5. The V gene's germline CDR1 is MDHEN and CDR2 SYDVKM. The CDR3 loop spans 16 amino acids.

This chain connects TRBV5-5 to TRBJ1-4. The germline gives CDR1 SGHKS, CDR2 YYEKEE (reference sequence). The CDR3 is 15 residues long. The CDR3 loop is CASSWTDSIPEKLFF.

V and J are TRBV19 and TRBJ1-5. The CDR3 totals 15 residues. Germline CDR1 and CDR2: LNHDA and SQIVND (reference sequence). Here the CDR3 reads CASSIGLPSNQPQHF.

The chain carries TRBV7-8 and TRBJ1-5. The CDR3 spans 14 residues. Germline CDR1 reads SGHVS; CDR2 reads FQNEAQ. The CDR3 region is CASSLEAGIQPQHF. The full variable domain, its missing parts supplied by reference TRBV7-8 and TRBJ1-5, is GAGVSQSPRYKVAKRGQDVALRCDPISGHVSLFWYQQALGQGPEFLTYFQNEAQLDKSGLPSDRFFAERPEGSVSTLKIQRTQQEDSAVYLCASSLEAGIQPQHFGDGTRLSIL.